Below are 9 T cell receptor beta chains sequenced from a single sample in a study of a mutant IDH1 vaccine in newly diagnosed glioma (dated by TCRdb to the early 2020s). Interpreted using the paper, the time point label stands for: week 11, during vaccination. Each vaccine dose, consisting of 300 ug of a 20-mer mutant IDH1 peptide in Montanide, was administered subcutaneously with topical imiquimod. Library preparation was by the immunoSEQ multiplex PCR assay. TCRdb mirrors the immuneACCESS table, restricted to in-frame sequences. Some clones are absent from its copies; in checked studies, under half trace to an unresolved V gene, and the reason for the others is unknown. Counted in this sample were about 25,000 clones; over 65% of them appeared once. Jointly, the top ten make up approximately 9.5% of the sample. These TCRs' antigens remain unknown. The input for sequencing was PBMCs, taken from a glioma patient whose treatment included an IDH1 peptide vaccine. These TCRs come from a woman in her late teens or twenties with glioma.

This chain connects TRBV4-1 to TRBJ2-3; the D is unclear. Trimming shortened V by 4 bases and J by 6 bases, and 11 bases separated the two germline ends. This CDR3 region has 13 residues. Germline lookup yields CDR1 MGHRA and CDR2 YSYEKL. The CDR3 DNA is TGCGCCAGCAGCCTTAACTCGGGCGATACGCAGTATTTT. It translates to CASSLNSGDTQYF.

The chain links TRBV11-2 to TRBJ1-3, with TRBD1 matching over 7 bases. The CDR3 contains 19 residues. Germline-derived CDR1 and CDR2 are SGHAT and FQNNGV. J gave up 0 bases and V 7 bases, and 18 bases lay outside the gene matches. CDR3 bases: TGTGCCAGCACCAAATTCGGTCTCCGGGACAGAGACTCTGGAAACACCATATATTTT. Protein sequence: CASTKFGLRDRDSGNTIYF.

This clone appeared once. The V gene is TRBV7-2, the J gene TRBJ2-7; D unresolved. CDR1 and CDR2 from the germline V gene are SGHTA and FQGNSA. CDR3 length: 14 residues. Trimming removed 5 bases from V and 4 bases from J, with 15 bases in between. The CDR3: CASSLPGPSYEQYF. The CDR3 DNA reads as TGTGCCAGCAGCCTCCCCGGGCCCTCGTACGAGCAGTACTTC.

The chain is built from TRBV4-1 and TRBJ1-6; TRBD1 aligns across 7 bases. Germline CDR1 and CDR2: MGHRA and YSYEKL. This CDR3 region has 17 residues. With V trimmed by 0 bases and J by 4 bases, 6 bases remained unmatched. This chain's CDR3 is CASSQEGDREYNSPLHF. The CDR3, as DNA: TGCGCCAGCAGCCAAGAGGGGGACAGAGAATATAATTCACCCCTCCACTTT.

This clone was seen more than once but under ten times. J is TRBJ2-4 and V is TRBV4-1; 7 nucleotides line up with TRBD1. The CDR3 contains 15 residues. Looked up from germline, CDR1 is MGHRA and CDR2 is YSYEKL. J was trimmed by 7 bases and V by 2 bases; bases with no gene match: 8. The CDR3 nucleotides are TGCGCCAGCAGCCAAACAACAGGGGAAGAGAACATTCAGTACTTC. As protein: CASSQTTGEENIQYF.

The gene calls are TRBV6-6 and TRBJ1-5, with a tentative D call TRBD1 (5 bases). The CDR3 runs to 14 residues. Deletions cut 0 bases from V and 7 bases from J, with 10 bases between. CDR1 and CDR2 from the germline V gene are MNHNY and SVGAGI (reference sequence). The CDR3 region has the DNA TGTGCCAGCAGTTACTCGATAGAGGGGCAGCCCCAGCATTTT. This codes for CASSYSIEGQPQHF.

This chain joins TRBV7-2 and TRBJ2-1; D is perhaps TRBD2 (6 bases). V lost 5 bases and J lost 10, with 18 bases in between. Germline assignment: CDR1 SGHTA and CDR2 FQGNSA. The CDR3 extends over 14 amino acids. The CDR3 bases are TGTGCCAGCAGCCCGGGACTGGCCGGCCAGGAGCAGTTCTTC. Encoded protein: CASSPGLAGQEQFF.

The genes are TRBV6-1 and TRBJ2-3; 15 positions agree with TRBD2. J gave up 4 bases and V 4 bases, and 6 bases lay outside the gene matches. Germline V lookup: CDR1 MNHNS, CDR2 SASEGT. The CDR3 totals 17 residues. This CDR3 reads CASSASWTSGGADTQYF. CDR3 nucleotides: TGTGCCAGCAGTGCCTCTTGGACTAGCGGGGGGGCAGATACGCAGTATTTT.

The chain couples TRBV2 to TRBJ2-4; D is ambiguous. The V end was cut by 4 bases, the J end by 0 bases, with 13 bases between. Germline lookup yields CDR1 SNHLY and CDR2 FYNNEI. The CDR3 runs to 16 residues. CDR3: CASSAVLAEAKNIQYF. CDR3 nucleotides: TGTGCCAGCAGTGCCGTGTTGGCGGAAGCCAAAAACATTCAGTACTTC.